The 21 T cell receptor beta chains given below trace back to one sample, sequenced in a study of T cell responses to AZD1222 COVID-19 vaccine. The assay was immunoSEQ multiplex PCR, and TCRdb's table has in-frame clones only and misses some. The table has 150,000 to 200,000 clones, 94% seen once. Material: peripheral blood, obtained 28 days after the second AZD1222 dose. Source of these receptors: an adult who received the AZD1222 COVID-19 vaccine.

The chain combines TRBV6-2 or TRBV6-3 with TRBJ2-5; unclear D gene. The V end lost 0 bases, the J end lost 5 bases, and 16 bases lay between the germline ends. This CDR3 has 16 amino acids. Germline values: CDR1 MNHEY, CDR2 SVGEGT. The CDR3 protein is CASSYSSPPSRETQYF. DNA for the CDR3: TGTGCCAGCAGTTACTCGTCCCCCCCCAGTAGGGAGACCCAGTACTTC.

This chain uses TRBV7-6 with TRBJ2-1; no firm D call. Trimming shortened V by 4 bases and J by 0 bases, and 10 bases separated the two germline ends. Germline lookup yields CDR1 SGHVS and CDR2 FNYEAQ. The CDR3 runs to 15 residues. In DNA, the CDR3 is TGTGCCAGCAGCTCGCCTTCGAGCTCCTACAATGAGCAGTTCTTC. As protein: CASSSPSSSYNEQFF. Together with reference TRBV7-6 and TRBJ2-1, the CDR3 gives the full variable domain: GAGVSQSPRYKVTKRGQDVALRCDPISGHVSLYWYRQALGQGPEFLTYFNYEAQQDKSGLPNDRFSAERPEGSISTLTIQRTEQRDSAMYRCASSSPSSSYNEQFFGPGTRLTVL.

The V call is TRBV3-1 (or the pseudogene TRBV3-2), the J call TRBJ2-5; 11 bases match TRBD2. Germline CDR1 is LGHDT and CDR2 is YNNKEL (reference sequence). The V segment lost 4 bases and the J segment 2 bases; nucleotides outside the gene matches: 3. The CDR3 totals 15 residues. The CDR3 region is CASSPSGGWQETQYF. As DNA, the CDR3 is TGTGCCAGCAGCCCTAGCGGGGGGTGGCAAGAGACCCAGTACTTC.

This chain uses TRBV15 with TRBJ1-4; 9 bases line up with TRBD1. The CDR3 covers 18 residues. The germline gives CDR1 LNHNV, CDR2 YYDKDF (reference sequence). Unmatched junction bases numbered 13, after V lost 0 bases and J lost 8 bases. CDR3 bases: TGTGCCACCAGCAGAGATCTGACAGGGGGATTTGAAGCGGAAAAACTGTTTTTT. Translating it yields CATSRDLTGGFEAEKLFF.

The chain recombines TRBV19 with TRBJ1-3, with 9 bases lining up with TRBD1. The CDR3 is 14 residues long. J lost 5 bases, V lost 7 bases, and 6 bases had no gene match. CDR1 LNHDA and CDR2 SQIVND come from the germline V gene (reference sequence). DNA for the CDR3: TGTGCCAGTATCCCGGGACAGGGAAGAAACACCATATATTTT. Protein product: CASIPGQGRNTIYF.

The CDR3 coding sequence is TGTGCCAGCAGCTCAACCAGAGACCACACTGAAGCTTTCTTT. Translation gives CASSSTRDHTEAFF. The chain uses TRBV7-3 and TRBJ1-1; D call uncertain. The CDR3 has 14 residues. The germline V gene encodes CDR1 SGHTA and CDR2 FQGTGA. The V end was cut by 4 bases, the J end by 3 bases, with 12 bases between.

The J gene is TRBJ2-5, the V gene TRBV27; TRBD2 might be the D (6 bases). CDR3 length: 14 amino acids. Germline assignment: CDR1 MNHEY and CDR2 SMNVEV (reference sequence). Trimming left V 5 bases short and J 2 bases short, with 12 bases between. This CDR3 reads CASSPLLAQETQYF. The CDR3 DNA follows: TGTGCCAGCAGTCCCCTACTAGCTCAAGAGACCCAGTACTTC.

The chain is built from TRBV11-2 and TRBJ1-1; D unresolved. The CDR3 has 15 residues. Trimming stripped 3 bases from V and 0 bases from J, with 11 bases between. Looked up from germline, CDR1 is SGHAT and CDR2 is FQNNGV. The CDR3 sequence: CASSFSRRVNTEAFF. In DNA form, the CDR3 reads TGTGCCAGCAGCTTTTCAAGAAGGGTGAACACTGAAGCTTTCTTT.

This chain links TRBV20-1 with TRBJ1-1; the D gene is possibly TRBD1 (6 bases). Germline-derived CDR1 and CDR2 are DFQATT and SNEGSKA (reference sequence). V was cut by 3 bases and J by 5 bases, with 19 bases left in between. This CDR3 is 15 amino acids long. CDR3: CSASWSGDPETEAFF. The CDR3 DNA reads as TGCAGTGCTAGTTGGTCAGGGGATCCGGAAACTGAAGCTTTCTTT.

This chain joins TRBV20-1 and TRBJ1-2; weak D call: TRBD1 (6 bases). In germline, CDR1 is DFQATT, CDR2 SNEGSKA (reference sequence). The CDR3 loop spans 11 amino acids. Deletions cut 7 bases from V and 9 bases from J, with 15 bases between. The DNA of the CDR3 is TGCAGTGTGGGGGGCTCACCAAGCTACACCTTC. Amino acid sequence: CSVGGSPSYTF.

The CDR3 nucleotides read TGTGCCAGCACCCCCCCCGGAGTAGAGAACACTGAAGCTTTCTTT. It encodes CASTPPGVENTEAFF. V usage is TRBV7-9 and J usage is TRBJ1-1; D unclear. This CDR3 has 15 residues. Germline CDR1 SEHNR, CDR2 FQNEAQ (reference sequence). The V end was cut by 7 bases, the J end by 1 base, with 16 bases between.

This clone has only one observation. This chain connects TRBV7-2 to TRBJ1-1; a weak D match, TRBD1 (5 bases). Germline assignment: CDR1 SGHTA and CDR2 FQGNSA. V was shortened by 5 bases and J by 0 bases, with 13 bases between the two germline ends. CDR3 length: 15 amino acids. The DNA of the CDR3 is TGTGCCAGCAGCCCAGACGGGACCGTGAACACTGAAGCTTTCTTT. Its translation: CASSPDGTVNTEAFF.

CDR3: CASSFGQGTEAFF. The CDR3 bases are TGCGCCAGCAGCTTCGGACAGGGCACTGAAGCTTTCTTT. The V gene is TRBV5-1, the J gene TRBJ1-1; TRBD1 matches at 8 bases. The CDR3 is made up of 13 amino acids. The germline gives CDR1 SGHRS, CDR2 YFSETQ. Trimming took 2 bases from V and 4 from J; bases not matched to a gene: 1.

This chain links TRBV3-1 (or the pseudogene TRBV3-2) with TRBJ1-5; D remains unclear. CDR1 LGHDT and CDR2 YNNKEL come from the germline V gene (reference sequence). Trimming shortened V by 4 bases and J by 6 bases, and 10 bases separated the two germline ends. This CDR3 has 13 residues. CDR3 sequence (DNA): TGTGCCAGCAGCCCAGGAGGGCGTCAGCCCCAGCATTTT. Protein product: CASSPGGRQPQHF.

This chain uses TRBV2 with TRBJ1-6; no firm D call. The CDR3 is made up of 16 amino acids. Trimming took 6 bases from V and 7 from J, leaving 19 bases between them. Germline CDR1 SNHLY, CDR2 FYNNEI. This CDR3 reads CASRMNGIRGNSPLHF. In DNA form, the CDR3 reads TGTGCCAGCAGGATGAACGGGATTAGAGGGAATTCACCCCTCCACTTT.

V usage is TRBV29-1 and J usage is TRBJ2-3; no definite D call. This CDR3 has 12 amino acids. The V and J ends lost 7 bases and 1 base respectively, with 9 bases between them. Germline V lookup: CDR1 SQVTM, CDR2 ANQGSEA. CDR3 nucleotides: TGCAGCGCCCTCGTTGGCACAGATACGCAGTATTTT. Translated: CSALVGTDTQYF.

The chain employs TRBV28 and TRBJ1-1; D is possibly TRBD1 (5 bases). The CDR3 extends over 13 amino acids. The V and J ends lost 5 bases and 1 base respectively, with 8 bases between them. Germline CDR1 reads MDHEN; CDR2 reads SYDVKM. This CDR3 is CASSNRRNTEAFF. The CDR3 DNA reads TGTGCCAGCAGTAACAGGAGGAACACTGAAGCTTTCTTT.

The count of this clone is one. This rearrangement joins TRBV19 to TRBJ1-5; no clear D. With 4 bases removed from V and 3 bases from J, the gap between germline ends came to 13 bases. Germline loops: CDR1 LNHDA, CDR2 SQIVND (reference sequence). This CDR3 comprises 15 residues. CDR3 coding DNA: TGTGCCAGTAGTACACAATGGAGTTTCAATCAGCCCCAGCATTTT. Translating gives CASSTQWSFNQPQHF. The variable domain in full, completed from reference TRBV19 and TRBJ1-5, reads DGGITQSPKYLFRKEGQNVTLSCEQNLNHDAMYWYRQDPGQGLRLIYYSQIVNDFQKGDIAEGYSVSREKKESFPLTVTSAQKNPTAFYLCASSTQWSFNQPQHFGDGTRLSIL.

The chain has TRBV12-3 or TRBV12-4 and TRBJ2-3; unclear D gene. Deletions cut 2 bases from V and 8 bases from J, with 5 bases between. The CDR3 loop spans 11 amino acids. The CDR3 is CASSLFSTQYF. In DNA, the CDR3 is TGTGCCAGCAGTTTATTTAGTACGCAGTATTTT.

V is TRBV12-3 or TRBV12-4 and J is TRBJ1-1; D unclear. V lost 5 bases and J lost 1, with 8 bases in between. The CDR3 consists of 13 residues. The CDR3 DNA is TGTGCCAGCAGTACTCGAGAGAACACTGAAGCTTTCTTT. This gives the protein CASSTRENTEAFF.

The CDR3 loop is CASSQAATQETQYF. The CDR3 nucleotides are TGTGCCAGCAGCCAAGCGGCTACACAAGAGACCCAGTACTTC. The chain carries TRBV3-1 (or the pseudogene TRBV3-2) and TRBJ2-5; no clear D gene. V was clipped by 1 base and J by 2 bases, with 8 bases between them. The germline V gene encodes CDR1 LGHDT and CDR2 YNNKEL (reference sequence). The length of the CDR3 is 14 residues.